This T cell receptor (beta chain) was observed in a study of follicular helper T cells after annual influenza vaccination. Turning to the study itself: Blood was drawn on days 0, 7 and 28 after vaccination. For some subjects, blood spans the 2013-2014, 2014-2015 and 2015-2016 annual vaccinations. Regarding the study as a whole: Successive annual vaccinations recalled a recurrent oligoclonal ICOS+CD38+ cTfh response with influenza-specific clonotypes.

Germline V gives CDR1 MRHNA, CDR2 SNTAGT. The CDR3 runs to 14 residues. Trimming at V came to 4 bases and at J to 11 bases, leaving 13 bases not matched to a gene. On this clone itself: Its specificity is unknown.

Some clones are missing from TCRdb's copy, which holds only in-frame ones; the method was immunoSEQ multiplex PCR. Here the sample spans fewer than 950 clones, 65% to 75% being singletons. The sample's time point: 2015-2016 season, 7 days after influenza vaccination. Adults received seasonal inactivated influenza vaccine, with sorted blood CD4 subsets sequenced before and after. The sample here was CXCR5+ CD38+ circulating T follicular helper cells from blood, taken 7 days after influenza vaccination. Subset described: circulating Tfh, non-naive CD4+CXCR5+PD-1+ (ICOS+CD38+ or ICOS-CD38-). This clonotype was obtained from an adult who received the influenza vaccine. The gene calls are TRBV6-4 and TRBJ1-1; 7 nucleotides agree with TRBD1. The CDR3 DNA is TGTGCCAGCAGTGTTAGGGACAGCAGACGAAAGGCTTTCTTT. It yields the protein CASSVRDSRRKAFF.